The 27 T cell receptor beta chains in this list originate from one sample, sequenced in a study of shared clonotypes between healthy human individuals. Sequencing used immunoSEQ multiplex PCR; TCRdb keeps in-frame clones, though not all of them. This sample yields 1.5 million to 1.9 million clones, of which approximately 98% are seen a single time; about 0.45% belongs to the top ten. Input material: naive CD4+ T cells sorted from blood. Documented subset: CD45RA+ positively selected. These receptor sequences come from a man under 40 in good health.

The chain carries TRBV11-2 and TRBJ2-1; D gene uncertain. This CDR3 has 12 residues. Germline lookup yields CDR1 SGHAT and CDR2 FQNNGV. V dropped 4 bases and J dropped 10 bases, with 11 bases sitting between them. The CDR3 DNA follows: TGTGCCAGCAGCTCTCGAAGGAAGGAGCAGTTCTTC. Its translation: CASSSRRKEQFF. Variable domain in full (rest from reference TRBV11-2 and TRBJ2-1): EAGVAQSPRYKIIEKRQSVAFWCNPISGHATLYWYQQILGQGPKLLIQFQNNGVVDDSQLPKDRFSAERLKGVDSTLKIQPAKLEDSAVYLCASSSRRKEQFFGPGTRLTVL.

The V call is TRBV30, the J call TRBJ1-5, with a possible D match to TRBD1 (5 bases). Per the germline V gene, CDR1 is GTSNPN and CDR2 is SVGIG (reference sequence). The CDR3 contains 14 residues. The chain's CDR3 is CTQAAQGPNQPQHF. In DNA form, the CDR3 reads TGTACCCAGGCCGCGCAGGGACCAAATCAGCCCCAGCATTTT.

The chain joins TRBV5-6 to TRBJ1-5; 7 nucleotides line up with TRBD1. The CDR3 has 18 residues. Trimming at V came to 3 bases and at J to 4 bases, leaving 16 bases not matched to a gene. Germline V gene sequence: CDR1 SGHDT, CDR2 YYEEEE. The CDR3 protein is CASSSRRAGRGPNQPQHF. CDR3 bases: TGTGCCAGCAGCTCCCGGAGGGCAGGGAGGGGGCCTAATCAGCCCCAGCATTTT.

The chain combines TRBV14 with TRBJ2-7, with TRBD1 matching over 9 bases. J was trimmed by 1 base and V by 0 bases; bases with no gene match: 10. The CDR3 sequence is 18 residues long. Germline V gene sequence: CDR1 SGHDN, CDR2 FVKESK. The chain's CDR3 is CASSQDWYAGTGSYEQYF. CDR3 bases: TGTGCCAGCAGCCAAGATTGGTATGCCGGGACAGGGTCCTACGAGCAGTACTTC.

V usage is TRBV5-1 and J usage is TRBJ1-1; D gene ambiguous. From germline, CDR1 is SGHRS and CDR2 YFSETQ. The CDR3 totals 15 residues. Trimming pared 3 bases from V and 1 base from J, leaving 13 bases between. The CDR3 DNA reads TGCGCCAGCAGCTCCCCACACCCGGGGAACACTGAAGCTTTCTTT. As protein: CASSSPHPGNTEAFF.

The chain uses TRBV29-1 and TRBJ2-3; no reliable D call. V was cut by 6 bases and J by 2 bases, with 6 bases left in between. The CDR3 is 11 residues long. Looked up from germline, CDR1 is SQVTM and CDR2 is ANQGSEA. CDR3: CSVTVTDTQYF. CDR3 nucleotides: TGCAGCGTGACTGTCACAGATACGCAGTATTTT.

The chain combines TRBV6-1 with TRBJ2-5, with TRBD1 matching 8 bases. Germline trimming cut 5 bases from V and 4 bases from J; bases unmatched to any gene: 9. The CDR3 totals 15 residues. Germline CDR1 MNHNS, CDR2 SASEGT. In DNA, the CDR3 is TGTGCCAGCAGTTCGACAGGGGTGTACTTAGAGACCCAGTACTTC. It specifies CASSSTGVYLETQYF.

The chain recombines TRBV4-1 with TRBJ2-3; 14 nucleotides line up with TRBD2. The CDR3 loop spans 22 amino acids. Unmatched junction bases numbered 14, after V lost 0 bases and J lost 0 bases. The germline V gene has CDR1 MGHRA and CDR2 YSYEKL. In DNA, the CDR3 is TGCGCCAGCAGCCAAGATCGAGAGGGACTAGCGGGAGTGAGAACTAGCACAGATACGCAGTATTTT. Its protein is CASSQDREGLAGVRTSTDTQYF.

The J gene is TRBJ1-3, the V gene TRBV6-4; no clear D. The germline CDR1 and CDR2 sequences are MRHNA and SNTAGT. The CDR3 covers 14 residues. V was cut by 1 base and J by 2 bases, with 6 bases left in between. For the CDR3, the DNA is TGTGCCAGCAGTGACTATGGGACTGGAAACACCATATATTTT. Translated: CASSDYGTGNTIYF.

J is TRBJ2-2 and V is TRBV2, with D unclear. Germline V lookup: CDR1 SNHLY, CDR2 FYNNEI. Trimming removed 8 bases at V and 4 bases at J, with 14 bases between. The CDR3 contains 14 residues. CDR3 residues: CASGNPTGTGELFF. The CDR3 DNA sequence: TGTGCCAGCGGTAACCCCACGGGCACCGGGGAGCTGTTTTTT. Combining the CDR3 with reference TRBV2 and TRBJ2-2 gives the whole variable domain EPEVTQTPSHQVTQMGQEVILRCVPISNHLYFYWYRQILGQKVEFLVSFYNNEISEKSEIFDDQFSVERPDGSNFTLKIRSTKLEDSAMYFCASGNPTGTGELFFGEGSRLTVL.

The chain is built from TRBV9 and TRBJ2-7, with D perhaps assigned TRBD1 or TRBD2 (5 bases each). Trimming removed 3 bases from V and 6 bases from J, with 13 bases in between. Germline V gene sequence: CDR1 SGDLS, CDR2 YYNGEE. This CDR3 spans 13 amino acids. For the CDR3, the DNA is TGTGCCAGCAGCGGTGGGGGTTCCGGCGAGCAGTACTTC. This sequence encodes CASSGGGSGEQYF.

The V and J genes are TRBV6-1 and TRBJ1-4, with 10 bases that match TRBD1. The V gene's germline CDR1 is MNHNS and CDR2 SASEGT. V was clipped by 1 base and J by 12 bases; unmatched bases: 8. CDR3 length: 15 residues. As DNA, the CDR3 is TGTGCCAGCAGTGAAGTGGGACAGGGGCACCGAGAACTGTTTTTT. Amino acid sequence: CASSEVGQGHRELFF.

About this clone itself: It may be a read error: a sequence one base away is much more abundant. Other DNA sequences in this specimen translate into the identical CDR3. The chain couples TRBV5-1 to TRBJ1-2; perhaps TRBD1 as D (6 bases). Trimming stripped 0 bases from V and 5 bases from J, with 8 bases between. This CDR3 comprises 13 residues. The germline V gene has CDR1 SGHRS and CDR2 YFSETQ. CDR3 sequence (DNA): TGCGCCAGCAGCTTGGACAGGGAGTATGGCTACACCTTC. Its protein product is CASSLDREYGYTF.

The chain links TRBV6-5 to TRBJ2-7; no clear D. Looked up from germline, CDR1 is MNHEY and CDR2 is SVGAGI. The CDR3 loop spans 13 amino acids. V gave up 6 bases and J gave up 3 bases, with 12 bases separating them. DNA of the CDR3: TGTGCCAGCAGCCCCGGGTGGGGCTACGAGCAGTACTTC. It is translated as CASSPGWGYEQYF.

This rearrangement joins TRBV14 to TRBJ1-3; D unresolved. CDR1 SGHDN and CDR2 FVKESK come from the germline V gene. The CDR3 is 16 residues long. V was trimmed by 6 bases and J by 0 bases, leaving 15 bases between them. The CDR3 loop reads CASRPISPSSGNTIYF. CDR3 sequence (DNA): TGTGCCAGCAGGCCCATCTCCCCGAGCTCTGGAAACACCATATATTTT.

The rearrangement joins TRBV13 to TRBJ1-1; D gene ambiguous. Germline V gives CDR1 PRHDT, CDR2 FYEKMQ (reference sequence). The length of the CDR3 is 14 residues. Trimming cost V 5 bases and J 0 bases, with 10 bases left between them. Here the CDR3 reads CASSTRTVNTEAFF. CDR3 in DNA: TGTGCCAGCAGCACAAGGACGGTGAACACTGAAGCTTTCTTT.

This clone appeared a single time. The rearrangement joins TRBV5-6 to TRBJ2-7, with D maybe TRBD1 (6 bases). Germline V lookup: CDR1 SGHDT, CDR2 YYEEEE. V was pared by 0 bases and J by 2 bases, with 15 bases between. The CDR3 loop spans 16 amino acids. In nucleotides, the CDR3 is TGTGCCAGCAGCTTGGGGTCCGGGACAACTACCTACGAGCAGTACTTC. This gives the protein CASSLGSGTTTYEQYF. Full variable domain (rest looked up from reference TRBV5-6 and TRBJ2-7): DAGVTQSPTHLIKTRGQQVTLRCSPKSGHDTVSWYQQALGQGPQFIFQYYEEEERQRGNFPDRFSGHQFPNYSSELNVNALLLGDSALYLCASSLGSGTTTYEQYFGPGTRLTVT.

The chain links TRBV7-3 to TRBJ2-1; a weak D match, TRBD2 (5 bases). The germline V gene encodes CDR1 SGHTA and CDR2 FQGTGA. This CDR3 has 16 amino acids. Deletions cut 3 bases from V and 7 bases from J, with 19 bases between. The CDR3 DNA is TGTGCCAGCAGCTTCTCCGGACTCCCATCGGGAAATGAGCAGTTCTTC. The encoded protein is CASSFSGLPSGNEQFF.

The chain couples TRBV29-1 to TRBJ2-7; 10 nucleotides line up with TRBD2. The CDR3 runs to 13 residues. Germline V gene lookup returns CDR1 SQVTM and CDR2 ANQGSEA. With V trimmed by 5 bases and J by 3 bases, 4 bases remained unmatched. CDR3 in DNA: TGCAGCGTTCTAGCGGGAGTAAGCTACGAGCAGTACTTC. Protein: CSVLAGVSYEQYF.

The V call is TRBV19, the J call TRBJ2-7; TRBD1 aligns across 10 bases. This CDR3 contains 14 residues. Germline V gene data show CDR1 as LNHDA and CDR2 as SQIVND (reference sequence). V trimming: 6 bases; J trimming: 2 bases; junction bases outside the gene matches: 4. The CDR3: CASRRQGATYEQYF. The CDR3 bases are TGTGCCAGTAGGAGACAGGGGGCAACCTACGAGCAGTACTTC.

This clone was seen only once. The chain uses TRBV9 and TRBJ1-2, with TRBD1 matching 9 bases. This CDR3 has 15 amino acids. The V gene's germline CDR1 is SGDLS and CDR2 YYNGEE. V was clipped by 2 bases and J by 0 bases; unmatched bases: 2. CDR3 amino acids: CASSVRQGANYGYTF. CDR3 sequence (DNA): TGTGCCAGCAGCGTCCGACAGGGGGCTAACTATGGCTACACCTTC.

The chain recombines TRBV28 with TRBJ2-7; TRBD1 aligns across 11 bases. Trimming cost V 3 bases and J 5 bases; bases outside gene matches: 6. Germline V gene sequence: CDR1 MDHEN, CDR2 SYDVKM. The CDR3 has 15 amino acids. The CDR3 reads CASSLAGQGVHEQYF. As DNA, the CDR3 is TGTGCCAGCAGTTTGGCGGGACAGGGGGTCCACGAGCAGTACTTC.

V usage is TRBV2 and J usage is TRBJ2-3; TRBD1 matches at 10 bases. The germline gives CDR1 SNHLY, CDR2 FYNNEI. V dropped 4 bases and J dropped 2; count of bases not matched to a gene: 9. The CDR3 is made up of 17 amino acids. The CDR3 DNA follows: TGTGCCAGCAGTGGGGGACAGGGGAGAAGGGACACAGATACGCAGTATTTT. Protein sequence: CASSGGQGRRDTDTQYF.

The chain is built from TRBV10-1 and TRBJ2-4; D is unclear. Germline V lookup: CDR1 WNHNN, CDR2 SYGVQD (reference sequence). Between the trimmed V and J ends, which lost 3 bases and 0 bases, there was a span of 6 bases. The CDR3 contains 14 residues. The DNA for the CDR3 is TGCGCCAGCAGTGACCGGATAGCCAAAAACATTCAGTACTTC. Translation gives CASSDRIAKNIQYF.

The J gene is TRBJ2-7, the V gene TRBV5-4; 12 positions match TRBD2. V trimming: 4 bases; J trimming: 6 bases; junction bases outside the gene matches: 11. There are 16 residues in the CDR3. Per the germline V gene, CDR1 is SGHNT and CDR2 is YYREEE (reference sequence). The CDR3 bases are TGTGCCAGCAGCGGCCGGACTAGCGGGATCTTCCTCGAGCAGTACTTC. This codes for CASSGRTSGIFLEQYF.

The chain joins TRBV5-4 to TRBJ2-3; D not resolved. This CDR3 contains 17 residues. CDR1 is SGHNT and CDR2 is YYREEE in the germline V gene (reference sequence). Trimming cost V 4 bases and J 6 bases, with 24 bases left between them. Here the CDR3 DNA reads TGTGCCAGCAGCACCGACTCGATTATCGGCCTAATGGATACGCAGTATTTT. This codes for CASSTDSIIGLMDTQYF.

The rearrangement joins TRBV18 to TRBJ2-7, with 10 bases that match TRBD2. This CDR3 comprises 16 residues. V shed 3 bases and J 6 bases; nucleotides not matched to a gene: 11. Germline V CDR1 and CDR2: KGHSH, LQKENI. CDR3 nucleotide sequence: TGTGCCAGCTCACCGGTATCTAGCGGGAGTTTGGGCGAGCAGTACTTC. The encoded protein is CASSPVSSGSLGEQYF.